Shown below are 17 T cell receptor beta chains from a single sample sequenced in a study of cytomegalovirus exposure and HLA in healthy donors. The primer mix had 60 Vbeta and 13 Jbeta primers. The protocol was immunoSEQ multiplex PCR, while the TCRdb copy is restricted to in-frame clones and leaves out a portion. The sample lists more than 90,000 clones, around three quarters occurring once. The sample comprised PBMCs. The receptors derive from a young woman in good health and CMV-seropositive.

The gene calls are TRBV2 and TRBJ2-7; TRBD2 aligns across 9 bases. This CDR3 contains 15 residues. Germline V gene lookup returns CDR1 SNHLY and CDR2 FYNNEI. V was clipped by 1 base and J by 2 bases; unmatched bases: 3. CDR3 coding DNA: TGTGCCAGCAGTGAAGGGGCTAGCGGGACCTACGAGCAGTACTTC. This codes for CASSEGASGTYEQYF.

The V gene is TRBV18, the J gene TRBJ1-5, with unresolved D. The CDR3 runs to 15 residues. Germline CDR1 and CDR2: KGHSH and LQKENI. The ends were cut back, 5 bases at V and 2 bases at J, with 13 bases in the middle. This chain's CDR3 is CASSSNTKGNQPQHF. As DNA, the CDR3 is TGTGCCAGCTCATCCAACACGAAAGGCAATCAGCCCCAGCATTTT. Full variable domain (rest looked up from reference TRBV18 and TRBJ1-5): NAGVMQNPRHLVRRRGQEARLRCSPMKGHSHVYWYRQLPEEGLKFMVYLQKENIIDESGMPKERFSAEFPKEGPSILRIQQVVRGDSAAYFCASSSNTKGNQPQHFGDGTRLSIL.

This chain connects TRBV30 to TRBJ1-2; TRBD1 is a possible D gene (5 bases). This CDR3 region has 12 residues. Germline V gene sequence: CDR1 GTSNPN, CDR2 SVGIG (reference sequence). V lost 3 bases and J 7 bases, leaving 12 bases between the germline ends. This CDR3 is CAWSEGTFGYTF. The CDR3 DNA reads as TGTGCCTGGAGCGAGGGGACTTTTGGCTACACCTTC.

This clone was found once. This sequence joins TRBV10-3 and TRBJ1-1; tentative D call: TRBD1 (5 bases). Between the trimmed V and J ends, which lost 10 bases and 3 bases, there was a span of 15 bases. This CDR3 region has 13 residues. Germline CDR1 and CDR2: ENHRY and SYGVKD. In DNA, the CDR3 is TGTGCCACCGGAGGGGAGGAGGACACTGAAGCTTTCTTT. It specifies CATGGEEDTEAFF.

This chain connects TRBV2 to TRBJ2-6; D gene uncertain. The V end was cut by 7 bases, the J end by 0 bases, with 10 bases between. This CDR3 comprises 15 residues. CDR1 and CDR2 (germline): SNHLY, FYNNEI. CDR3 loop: CASKKVSSGANVLTF. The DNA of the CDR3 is TGTGCCAGCAAAAAAGTCAGCTCTGGGGCCAACGTCCTGACTTTC.

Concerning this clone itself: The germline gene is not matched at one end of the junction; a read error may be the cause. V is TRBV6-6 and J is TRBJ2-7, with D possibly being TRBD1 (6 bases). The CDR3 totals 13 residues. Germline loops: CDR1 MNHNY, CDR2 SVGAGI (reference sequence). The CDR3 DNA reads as TGTGCCAGCAGTTACTCTCAGGGGACCAGTTGGTCCTTC. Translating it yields CASSYSQGTSWSF.

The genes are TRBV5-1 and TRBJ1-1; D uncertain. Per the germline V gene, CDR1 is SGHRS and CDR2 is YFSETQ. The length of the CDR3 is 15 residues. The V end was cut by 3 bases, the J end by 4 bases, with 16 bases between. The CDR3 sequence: CASSSLVGTGTEAFF. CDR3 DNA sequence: TGCGCCAGCAGCTCCCTCGTAGGAACGGGCACTGAAGCTTTCTTT.

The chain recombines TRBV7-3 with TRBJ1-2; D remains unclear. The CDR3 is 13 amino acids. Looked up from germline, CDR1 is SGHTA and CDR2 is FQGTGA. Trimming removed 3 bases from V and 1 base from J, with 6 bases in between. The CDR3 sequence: CASSLAGNYGYTF. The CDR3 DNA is TGTGCCAGCAGCTTGGCAGGTAACTATGGCTACACCTTC.

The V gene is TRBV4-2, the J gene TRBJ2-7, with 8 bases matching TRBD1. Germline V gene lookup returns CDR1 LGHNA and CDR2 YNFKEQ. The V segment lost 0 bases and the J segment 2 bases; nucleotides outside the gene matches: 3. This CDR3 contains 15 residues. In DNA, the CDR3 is TGTGCCAGCAGCCAAGATGGGACAGGAACCTACGAGCAGTACTTC. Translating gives CASSQDGTGTYEQYF.

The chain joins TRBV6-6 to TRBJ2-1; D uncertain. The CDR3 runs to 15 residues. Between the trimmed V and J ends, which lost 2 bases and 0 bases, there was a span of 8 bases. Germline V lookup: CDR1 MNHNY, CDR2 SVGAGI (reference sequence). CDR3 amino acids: CASSYMLSSYNEQFF. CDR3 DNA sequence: TGTGCCAGCAGTTACATGCTTAGCTCCTACAATGAGCAGTTCTTC.

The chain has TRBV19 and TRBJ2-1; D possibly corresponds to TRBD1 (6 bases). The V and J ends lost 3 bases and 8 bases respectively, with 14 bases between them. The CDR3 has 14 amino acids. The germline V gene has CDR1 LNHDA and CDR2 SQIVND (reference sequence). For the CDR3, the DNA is TGTGCCAGTAGTATCACGGACAGTGGCGATGAGCAGTTCTTC. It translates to CASSITDSGDEQFF.

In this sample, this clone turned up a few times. The chain's CDR3 is CASSYASGLKYEQYF. CDR3 sequence (DNA): TGTGCCAGCAGTTACGCTAGCGGATTAAAATACGAGCAGTACTTC. The rearrangement joins TRBV6-5 to TRBJ2-7, with TRBD2 matching 7 bases. The V segment lost 2 bases and the J segment 4 bases; nucleotides outside the gene matches: 8. The germline V gene encodes CDR1 MNHEY and CDR2 SVGAGI. The CDR3 length is 15 residues.

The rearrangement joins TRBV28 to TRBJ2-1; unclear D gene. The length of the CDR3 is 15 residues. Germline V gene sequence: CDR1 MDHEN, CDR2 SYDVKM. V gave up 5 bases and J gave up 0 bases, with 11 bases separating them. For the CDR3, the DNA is TGTGCCAGCAGTGAGGAACTGAGCTCCTACAATGAGCAGTTCTTC. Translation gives CASSEELSSYNEQFF. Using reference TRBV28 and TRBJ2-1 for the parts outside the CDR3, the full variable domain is DVKVTQSSRYLVKRTGEKVFLECVQDMDHENMFWYRQDPGLGLRLIYFSYDVKMKEKGDIPEGYSVSREKKERFSLILESASTNQTSMYLCASSEELSSYNEQFFGPGTRLTVL.

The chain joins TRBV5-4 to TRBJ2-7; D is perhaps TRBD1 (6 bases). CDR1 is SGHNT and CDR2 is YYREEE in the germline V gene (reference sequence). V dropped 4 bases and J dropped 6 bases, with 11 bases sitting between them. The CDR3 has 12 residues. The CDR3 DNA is TGTGCCAGCAGCCCCACAGGGTCCGAGCAGTACTTC. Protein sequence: CASSPTGSEQYF. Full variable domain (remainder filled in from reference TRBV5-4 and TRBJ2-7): ETGVTQSPTHLIKTRGQQVTLRCSSQSGHNTVSWYQQALGQGPQFIFQYYREEENGRGNFPPRFSGLQFPNYSSELNVNALELDDSALYLCASSPTGSEQYFGPGTRLTVT.

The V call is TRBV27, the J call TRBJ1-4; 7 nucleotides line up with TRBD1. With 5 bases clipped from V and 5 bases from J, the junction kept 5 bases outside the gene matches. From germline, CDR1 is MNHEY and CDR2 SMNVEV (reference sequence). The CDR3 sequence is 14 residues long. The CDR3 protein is CASSPGTVNEKLFF. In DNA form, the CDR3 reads TGTGCCAGCAGTCCCGGGACAGTCAATGAAAAACTGTTTTTT.

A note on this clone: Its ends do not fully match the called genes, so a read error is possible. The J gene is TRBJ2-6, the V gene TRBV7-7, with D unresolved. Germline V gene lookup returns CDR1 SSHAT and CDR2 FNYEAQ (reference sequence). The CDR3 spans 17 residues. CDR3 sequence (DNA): TGTGCTAGCAGCTTAGTGCCAGTCAACTCTGGGGCCAACGTCCTGACTTTC. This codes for CASSLVPVNSGANVLTF.

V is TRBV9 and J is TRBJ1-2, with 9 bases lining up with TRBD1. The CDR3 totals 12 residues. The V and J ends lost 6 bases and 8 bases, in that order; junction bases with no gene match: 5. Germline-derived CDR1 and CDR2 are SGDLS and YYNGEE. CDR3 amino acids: CASKQGAGGYTF. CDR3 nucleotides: TGTGCCAGCAAACAGGGGGCAGGGGGCTACACCTTC.